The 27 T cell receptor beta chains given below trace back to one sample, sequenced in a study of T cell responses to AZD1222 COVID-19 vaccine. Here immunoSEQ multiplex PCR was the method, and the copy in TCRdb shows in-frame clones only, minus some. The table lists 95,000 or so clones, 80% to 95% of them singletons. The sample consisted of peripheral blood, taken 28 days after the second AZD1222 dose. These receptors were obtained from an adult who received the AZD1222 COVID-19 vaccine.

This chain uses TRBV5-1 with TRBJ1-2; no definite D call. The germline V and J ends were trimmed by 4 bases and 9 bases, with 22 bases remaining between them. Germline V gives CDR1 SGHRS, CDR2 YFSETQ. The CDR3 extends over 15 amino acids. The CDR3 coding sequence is TGCGCCAGCAGCCCAGACCCCGACGGAAGACCCAGCTACACCTTC. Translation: CASSPDPDGRPSYTF.

The DNA of the CDR3 is TGCGCCAGCACCAAACGCCCGCAGGGGGGGTACGAGCAGTACTTC. Translation: CASTKRPQGGYEQYF. The chain recombines TRBV5-1 with TRBJ2-7; tentatively, D is TRBD1 or TRBD2 (7 bases each). Germline V CDR1 and CDR2: SGHRS, YFSETQ. There are 15 residues in the CDR3. Deletions cut 6 bases from V and 4 bases from J, with 20 bases between.

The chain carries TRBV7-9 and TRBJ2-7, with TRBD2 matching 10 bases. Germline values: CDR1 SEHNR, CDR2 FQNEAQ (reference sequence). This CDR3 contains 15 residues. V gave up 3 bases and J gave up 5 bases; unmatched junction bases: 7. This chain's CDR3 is CASSFWSSGSHEQYF. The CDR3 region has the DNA TGTGCCAGCAGCTTTTGGTCTAGCGGGAGCCACGAGCAGTACTTC.

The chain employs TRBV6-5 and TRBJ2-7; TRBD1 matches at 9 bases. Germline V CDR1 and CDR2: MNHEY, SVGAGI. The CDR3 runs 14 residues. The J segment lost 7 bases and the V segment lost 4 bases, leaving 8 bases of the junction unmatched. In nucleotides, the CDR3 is TGTGCCAGCAGTTCCACAGGGGGCGGCGGGGAGCAGTACTTC. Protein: CASSSTGGGGEQYF.

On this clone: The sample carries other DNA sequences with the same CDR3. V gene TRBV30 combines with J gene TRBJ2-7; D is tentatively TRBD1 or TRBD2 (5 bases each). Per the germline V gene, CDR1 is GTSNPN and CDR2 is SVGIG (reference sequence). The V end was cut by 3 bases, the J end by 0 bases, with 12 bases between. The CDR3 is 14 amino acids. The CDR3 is CAWRTSGTSYEQYF. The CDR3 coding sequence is TGTGCCTGGAGAACTTCCGGGACCTCCTACGAGCAGTACTTC.

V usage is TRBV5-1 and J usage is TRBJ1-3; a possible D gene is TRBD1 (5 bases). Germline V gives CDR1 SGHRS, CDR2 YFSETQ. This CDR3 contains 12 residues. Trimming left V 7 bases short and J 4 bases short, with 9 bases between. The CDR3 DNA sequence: TGCGCCAGCTCCCAGGGAGGAAACACCATATATTTT. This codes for CASSQGGNTIYF.

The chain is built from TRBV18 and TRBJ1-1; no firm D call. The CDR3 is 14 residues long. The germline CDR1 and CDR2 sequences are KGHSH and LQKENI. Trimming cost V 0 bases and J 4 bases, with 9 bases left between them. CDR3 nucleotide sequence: TGTGCCAGCTCACCACCCTCAGGACCCACTGAAGCTTTCTTT. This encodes CASSPPSGPTEAFF.

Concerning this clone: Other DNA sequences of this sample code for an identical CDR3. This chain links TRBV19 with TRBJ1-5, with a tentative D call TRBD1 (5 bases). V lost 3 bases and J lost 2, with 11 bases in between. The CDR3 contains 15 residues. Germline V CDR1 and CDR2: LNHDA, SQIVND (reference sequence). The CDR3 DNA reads TGTGCCAGTAGTATTCTCGTGGGGGGCAATCAGCCCCAGCATTTT. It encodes CASSILVGGNQPQHF. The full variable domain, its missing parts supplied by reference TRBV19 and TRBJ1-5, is DGGITQSPKYLFRKEGQNVTLSCEQNLNHDAMYWYRQDPGQGLRLIYYSQIVNDFQKGDIAEGYSVSREKKESFPLTVTSAQKNPTAFYLCASSILVGGNQPQHFGDGTRLSIL.

In nucleotides, the CDR3 is TGCGCCAGCAGCCAAGGGGACAGCACTAATCAGCCCCAGCATTTT. Its protein is CASSQGDSTNQPQHF. The chain has TRBV4-1 and TRBJ1-5; 7 bases are a match to TRBD1. Germline assignment: CDR1 MGHRA and CDR2 YSYEKL. V lost 1 base, J lost 4 bases, and 4 bases stayed unmatched. The CDR3 is 15 amino acids.

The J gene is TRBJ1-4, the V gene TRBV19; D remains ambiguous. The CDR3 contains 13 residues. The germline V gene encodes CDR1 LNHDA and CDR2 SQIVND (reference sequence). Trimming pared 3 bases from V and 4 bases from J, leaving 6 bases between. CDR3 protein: CASSMTFNEKLFF. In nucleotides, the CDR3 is TGTGCCAGTAGTATGACTTTTAATGAAAAACTGTTTTTT.

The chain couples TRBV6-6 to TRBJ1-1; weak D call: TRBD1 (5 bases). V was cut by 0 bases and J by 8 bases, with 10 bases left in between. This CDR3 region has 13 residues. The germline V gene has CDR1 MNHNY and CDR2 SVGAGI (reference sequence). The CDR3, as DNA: TGTGCCAGCAGTTACTCGGAAAGGGGAGAAGCTTTCTTT. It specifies CASSYSERGEAFF.

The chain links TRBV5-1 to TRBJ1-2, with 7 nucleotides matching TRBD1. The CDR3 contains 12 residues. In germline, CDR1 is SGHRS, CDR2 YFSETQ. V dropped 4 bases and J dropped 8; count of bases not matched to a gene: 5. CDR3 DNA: TGCGCCAGCAGCCAACAGGGGAGAGGCTACACCTTC. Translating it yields CASSQQGRGYTF.

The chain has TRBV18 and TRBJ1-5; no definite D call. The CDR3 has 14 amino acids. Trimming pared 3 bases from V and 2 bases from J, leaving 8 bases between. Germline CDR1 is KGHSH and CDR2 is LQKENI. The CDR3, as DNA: TGTGCCAGCTCACCCTACGGAGGCAATCAGCCCCAGCATTTT. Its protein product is CASSPYGGNQPQHF.

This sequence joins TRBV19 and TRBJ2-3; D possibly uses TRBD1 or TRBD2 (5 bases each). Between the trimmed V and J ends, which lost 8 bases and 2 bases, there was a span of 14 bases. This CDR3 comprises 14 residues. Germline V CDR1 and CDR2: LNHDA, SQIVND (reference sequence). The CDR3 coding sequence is TGTGCCAGTGCCAGGGCGGGCAACACAGATACGCAGTATTTT. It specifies CASARAGNTDTQYF.

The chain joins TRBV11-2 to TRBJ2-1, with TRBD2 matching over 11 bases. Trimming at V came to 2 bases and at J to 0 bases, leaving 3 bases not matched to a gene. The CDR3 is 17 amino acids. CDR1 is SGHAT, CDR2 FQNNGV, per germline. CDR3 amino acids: CASSLFTSGSSYNEQFF. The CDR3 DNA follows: TGTGCCAGCAGCTTATTTACTAGCGGGAGCTCCTACAATGAGCAGTTCTTC.

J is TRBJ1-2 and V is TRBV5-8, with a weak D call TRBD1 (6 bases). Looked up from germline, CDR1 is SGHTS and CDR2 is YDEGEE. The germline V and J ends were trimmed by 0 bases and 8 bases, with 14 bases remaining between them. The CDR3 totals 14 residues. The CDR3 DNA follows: TGTGCCAGCAGCTTGGTTGGACAGAATTCGGGCTACACCTTC. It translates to CASSLVGQNSGYTF.

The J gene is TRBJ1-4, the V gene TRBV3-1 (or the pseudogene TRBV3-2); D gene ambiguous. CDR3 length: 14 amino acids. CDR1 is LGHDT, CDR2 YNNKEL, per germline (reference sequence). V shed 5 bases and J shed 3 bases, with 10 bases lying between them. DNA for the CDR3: TGTGCCAGCAGCTCGCGCGGGGCTAATGAAAAACTGTTTTTT. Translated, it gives CASSSRGANEKLFF.

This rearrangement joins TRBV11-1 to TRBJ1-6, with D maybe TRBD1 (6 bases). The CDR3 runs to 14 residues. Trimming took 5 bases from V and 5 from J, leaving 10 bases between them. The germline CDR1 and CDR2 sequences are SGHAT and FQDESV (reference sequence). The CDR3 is CASSRTGNNSPLHF. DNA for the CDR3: TGTGCCAGCAGCCGTACAGGGAATAATTCACCCCTCCACTTT.

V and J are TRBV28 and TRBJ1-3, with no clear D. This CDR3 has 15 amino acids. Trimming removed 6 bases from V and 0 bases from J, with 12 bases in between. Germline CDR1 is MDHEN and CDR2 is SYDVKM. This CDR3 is CASSLPPSSGNTIYF. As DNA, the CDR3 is TGTGCCAGCAGCCTCCCCCCCTCCTCTGGAAACACCATATATTTT.

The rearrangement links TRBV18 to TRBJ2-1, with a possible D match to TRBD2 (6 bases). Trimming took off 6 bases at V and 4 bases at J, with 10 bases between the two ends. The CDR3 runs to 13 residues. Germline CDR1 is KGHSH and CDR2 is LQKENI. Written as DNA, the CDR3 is TGTGCCAGCTCGTACCGGGAGTACAATGAGCAGTTCTTC. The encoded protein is CASSYREYNEQFF.

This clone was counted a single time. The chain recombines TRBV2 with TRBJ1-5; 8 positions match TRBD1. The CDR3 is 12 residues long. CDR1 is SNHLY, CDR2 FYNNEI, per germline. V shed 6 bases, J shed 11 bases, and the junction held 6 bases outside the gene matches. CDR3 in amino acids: CASRPTGGAQHF. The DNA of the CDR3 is TGTGCCAGCAGACCAACAGGGGGAGCCCAGCATTTT.

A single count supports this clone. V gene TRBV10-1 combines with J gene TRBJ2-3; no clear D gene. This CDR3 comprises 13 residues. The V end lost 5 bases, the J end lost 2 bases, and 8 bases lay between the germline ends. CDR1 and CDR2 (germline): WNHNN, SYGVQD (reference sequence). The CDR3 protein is CASSTKPTDTQYF. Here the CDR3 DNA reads TGCGCCAGCAGTACCAAACCCACAGATACGCAGTATTTT.

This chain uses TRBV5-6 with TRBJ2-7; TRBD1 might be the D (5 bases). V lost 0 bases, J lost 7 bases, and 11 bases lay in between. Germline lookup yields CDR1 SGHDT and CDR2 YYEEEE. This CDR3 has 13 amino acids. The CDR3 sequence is CASSLAQGREQYF. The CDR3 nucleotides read TGTGCCAGCAGCTTGGCCCAGGGTCGGGAGCAGTACTTC.

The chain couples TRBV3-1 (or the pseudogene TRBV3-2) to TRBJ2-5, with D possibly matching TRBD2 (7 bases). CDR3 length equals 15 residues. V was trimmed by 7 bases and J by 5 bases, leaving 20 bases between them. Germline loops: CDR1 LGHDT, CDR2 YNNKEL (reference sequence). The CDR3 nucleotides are TGTGCCAGCAACCCAATGGGGGGGCGAGGGGAGACCCAGTACTTC. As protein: CASNPMGGRGETQYF.

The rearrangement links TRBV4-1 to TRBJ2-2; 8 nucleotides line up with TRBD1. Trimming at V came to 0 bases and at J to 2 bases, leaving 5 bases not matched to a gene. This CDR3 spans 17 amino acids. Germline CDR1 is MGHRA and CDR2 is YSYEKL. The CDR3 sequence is CASSQDLQGANTGELFF. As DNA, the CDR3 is TGCGCCAGCAGCCAAGACTTGCAGGGGGCTAACACCGGGGAGCTGTTTTTT.

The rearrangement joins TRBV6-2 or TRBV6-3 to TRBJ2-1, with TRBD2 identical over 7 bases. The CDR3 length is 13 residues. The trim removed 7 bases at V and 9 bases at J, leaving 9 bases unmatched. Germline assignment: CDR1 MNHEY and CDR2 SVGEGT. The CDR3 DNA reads TGTGCCAGCACCCCAACAGCGGGACCTGAGCAGTTCTTC. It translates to CASTPTAGPEQFF.

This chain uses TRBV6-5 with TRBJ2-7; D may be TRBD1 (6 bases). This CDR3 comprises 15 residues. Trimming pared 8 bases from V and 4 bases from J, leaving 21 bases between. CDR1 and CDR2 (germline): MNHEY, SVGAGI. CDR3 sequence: CASSGERGLGYEQYF. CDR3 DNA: TGTGCCAGCTCAGGGGAACGAGGGCTCGGGTACGAGCAGTACTTC.